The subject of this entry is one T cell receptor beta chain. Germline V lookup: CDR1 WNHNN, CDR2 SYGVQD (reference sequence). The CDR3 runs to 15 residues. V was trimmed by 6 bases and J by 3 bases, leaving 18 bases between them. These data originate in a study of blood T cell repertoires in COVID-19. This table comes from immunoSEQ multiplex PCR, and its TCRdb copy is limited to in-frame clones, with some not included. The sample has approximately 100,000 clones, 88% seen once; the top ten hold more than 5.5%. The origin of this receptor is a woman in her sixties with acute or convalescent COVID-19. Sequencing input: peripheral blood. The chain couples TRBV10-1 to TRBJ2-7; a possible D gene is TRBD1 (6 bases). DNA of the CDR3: TGCGCCAGCAGACTCCAGGGGCCGCCGAGCTACGAGCAGTACGTC. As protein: CASRLQGPPSYEQYV.